One sample yielded the 30 T cell receptor beta chains listed below, sequenced in a study of breast tumors, draining lymph nodes, adjacent tissues. Using its own MiXCR run on the multiplex PCR reads, TCRdb lists one record per CDR3 protein. The sample holds 150,000 to 200,000 distinct CDR3 sequences, 25% to 40% seen once. Axillary draining lymph nodes of breast cancer patients supplied the node samples. The specimen was axillary lymph node tissue. The receptors here all came from a female donor with breast cancer. Some clones in this sample may be carry-over from other donors' samples.

This clonotype was found many times. V and J are TRBV7-2 and TRBJ2-7, with D uncertain. Trimming shortened V by 3 bases and J by 1 base, and 7 bases separated the two germline ends. Germline assignment: CDR1 SGHTA and CDR2 FQGNSA. The CDR3 runs 13 residues. The CDR3 loop is CASSLRPSYEQYF. The DNA for the CDR3 is TGTGCCAGCAGCTTGCGTCCGTCCTACGAGCAGTACTTC.

The sample holds many counts of this clonotype. The chain recombines TRBV20-1 with TRBJ2-3; 10 positions match TRBD2. Looked up from germline, CDR1 is DFQATT and CDR2 is SNEGSKA (reference sequence). V lost 4 bases, J lost 2 bases, and 3 bases stayed unmatched. The CDR3 covers 14 residues. CDR3 in amino acids: CSATLAGVTDTQYF. CDR3 DNA: TGCAGTGCTACCCTAGCGGGGGTCACAGATACGCAGTATTTT.

J is TRBJ2-5 and V is TRBV19; D not certain. V lost 6 bases to trimming and J lost 5 bases, with 10 bases between them. This CDR3 is 12 amino acids long. Germline assignment: CDR1 LNHDA and CDR2 SQIVND (reference sequence). CDR3 DNA sequence: TGTGCCAGTAGGCAGAGTGGGGAGACCCAGTACTTC. Protein: CASRQSGETQYF.

This clonotype was observed at least ten times. The CDR3 reads CASSLDLGSGNTIYF. In DNA form, the CDR3 reads TGTGCCAGCAGCTTGGACTTGGGGTCTGGAAACACCATATATTTT. V usage is TRBV5-8 and J usage is TRBJ1-3; no definite D call. V shed 0 bases and J shed 1 base, with 8 bases lying between them. The CDR3 runs to 15 residues. The germline V gene encodes CDR1 SGHTS and CDR2 YDEGEE.

This clonotype was seen at least ten times. This sequence joins TRBV4-3 and TRBJ2-5; maybe TRBD1 (6 bases). The CDR3 spans 15 residues. V was cut by 0 bases and J by 5 bases, with 13 bases left in between. Germline-derived CDR1 and CDR2 are LGHNA and YSLEER. The DNA of the CDR3 is TGCGCCAGCAGCCAAGATTCGGGTACAGGGGAGACCCAGTACTTC. Amino acid sequence: CASSQDSGTGETQYF.

This clonotype has a single count. The chain couples TRBV6-5 to TRBJ2-5; 8 nucleotides align to TRBD2. Germline lookup yields CDR1 MNHEY and CDR2 SVGAGI. J gave up 4 bases and V 10 bases, and 11 bases lay outside the gene matches. The CDR3 covers 14 residues. In nucleotides, the CDR3 is TGTGCCACTAGAACAGCGGGAGCGGCAGAGACCCAGTACTTC. Its translation is CATRTAGAAETQYF.

This clonotype was observed many times. The gene calls are TRBV5-1 and TRBJ1-2; D is uncertain. V lost 6 bases to trimming and J lost 6 bases, with 24 bases between them. Per the germline V gene, CDR1 is SGHRS and CDR2 is YFSETQ. CDR3 length: 16 residues. DNA for the CDR3: TGCGCCAGCAACGATCCCGCTGACTCCCCCGGCAATGGCTACACCTTC. Translated: CASNDPADSPGNGYTF.

There are a few counts of this clonotype. A single base separates this from a much larger clone, so it may be a read error. In this CDR3 the conserved last residue, phenylalanine or tryptophan, is missing, so a read error is likely. V usage is TRBV27 and J usage is TRBJ1-6; D is ambiguous. Germline V lookup: CDR1 MNHEY, CDR2 SMNVEV (reference sequence). This CDR3 region has 14 residues. V lost 11 bases and J lost 5, with 16 bases in between. CDR3 coding DNA: TGTGCCTCCACAGCCACCTCTCATAATTCACCCCTCCACTCT. Amino acids: CASTATSHNSPLHS.

The chain links TRBV12-3 or TRBV12-4 to TRBJ2-5, with 13 positions matching TRBD2. CDR3 length: 15 amino acids. V was pared by 6 bases and J by 5 bases, with 6 bases of the junction left unmatched. This chain's CDR3 is CASRRALAGGETQYF. The CDR3 nucleotides are TGTGCCAGCAGACGAGCACTAGCGGGAGGGGAGACCCAGTACTTC.

Remarks on this clonotype: A read error may explain this, as a much larger clone is one base away. The chain uses TRBV30 and TRBJ2-5; D may be TRBD1 or TRBD2 (5 bases each). The CDR3 is 13 residues long. CDR1 is GTSNPN, CDR2 SVGIG, per germline (reference sequence). CDR3 amino acids: CTWSLTGTETQYF. CDR3 nucleotides: TGTACCTGGAGCCTCACGGGGACGGAGACCCAGTACTTC.

Many counts were recorded for this clonotype. The chain carries TRBV12-3 or TRBV12-4 and TRBJ1-3, with a weak D call TRBD1 (5 bases). There are 16 residues in the CDR3. V lost 2 bases and J lost 0, with 11 bases in between. CDR3 loop: CASSLFRGSSGNTIYF. Here the CDR3 DNA reads TGTGCCAGCAGTTTATTTCGGGGCTCCTCTGGAAACACCATATATTTT.

As for this clonotype: This may stem from a read error, because a much larger clone lies one nucleotide away. The CDR3 ends on some other residue instead of the conserved phenylalanine or tryptophan, so this is likely a read error. The chain couples TRBV20-1 to TRBJ1-2; 9 bases are a match to TRBD1. J gave up 5 bases and V 5 bases, and 12 bases lay outside the gene matches. The V gene's germline CDR1 is DFQATT and CDR2 SNEGSKA (reference sequence). This CDR3 region has 15 residues. CDR3 bases: TGCAGTGCTCCGGGACAGGGAAGATCCCCTTATGGCTACACCCTC. Its translation: CSAPGQGRSPYGYTL.

This clonotype was seen repeatedly, ten times or more. V is TRBV24-1 and J is TRBJ1-5; 12 nucleotides line up with TRBD1. The CDR3 sequence is 16 residues long. The ends lost 4 bases at V and 3 bases at J; junction bases unmatched: 3. The germline V gene has CDR1 KGHDR and CDR2 SFDVKD. The CDR3 nucleotides read TGTGCCACCAGTGAGGGGACAGGGGGCGTCAATCAGCCCCAGCATTTT. Its translation: CATSEGTGGVNQPQHF.

This clonotype was counted ten times or more. The chain carries TRBV29-1 and TRBJ1-4, with D perhaps TRBD1 (5 bases). The V end lost 8 bases, the J end lost 8 bases, and 24 bases lay between the germline ends. Looked up from germline, CDR1 is SQVTM and CDR2 is ANQGSEA. The CDR3 totals 15 residues. For the CDR3, the DNA is TGCAGCCCCCGGGGGGGTAGGAGCGAAGTAGAAAAACTGTTTTTT. Translated: CSPRGGRSEVEKLFF.

This clonotype has a handful of counts. It may be a read error: a sequence one base away is much more abundant. The chain combines TRBV7-2 with TRBJ1-2; no reliable D call. Germline lookup yields CDR1 SGHTA and CDR2 FQGNSA. This CDR3 has 13 amino acids. V was clipped by 3 bases and J by 12 bases, with 17 bases between them. The CDR3 DNA is TGTGCCAGCAGCTTGGCCGGAGAGGGCGGCCACACCTTC. It codes for CASSLAGEGGHTF.

This clonotype was seen just once. Given a much more abundant clone one base away, this may be a read error. The genes are TRBV27 and TRBJ2-7; no definite D call. The CDR3 totals 17 residues. The V gene's germline CDR1 is MNHEY and CDR2 SMNVEV (reference sequence). Trimming left V 5 bases short and J 4 bases short, with 24 bases between. CDR3 nucleotides: TGTGCCAGCAGTCCCGCACAGCGACTTGCCCCTTTTTACGAGCAGTACTTC. It yields the protein CASSPAQRLAPFYEQYF.

At least ten counts were recorded for this clonotype. This CDR3 reads CSAGRGSTSDTQYF. CDR3 nucleotides: TGCAGCGCCGGGAGGGGGAGCACGTCAGATACGCAGTATTTT. V usage is TRBV29-1 and J usage is TRBJ2-3; 8 bases map to TRBD2. CDR1 is SQVTM and CDR2 is ANQGSEA in the germline V gene. With 7 bases clipped from V and 4 bases from J, the junction kept 10 bases outside the gene matches. The CDR3 length is 14 residues.

In its sample, this clonotype was seen many times. V is TRBV4-3 and J is TRBJ1-2; 8 nucleotides align to TRBD1. In germline, CDR1 is LGHNA, CDR2 YSLEER. Unmatched junction bases numbered 5, after V lost 4 bases and J lost 4 bases. The CDR3 is made up of 14 amino acids. In nucleotides, the CDR3 is TGCGCCAGCAGCCCAGGGGGCTCAAGCTATGGCTACACCTTC. Its protein is CASSPGGSSYGYTF.

Many counts were recorded for this clonotype. The rearrangement links TRBV28 to TRBJ2-7; perhaps TRBD1 as D (6 bases). The germline gives CDR1 MDHEN, CDR2 SYDVKM. This CDR3 spans 15 amino acids. Trimming took off 6 bases at V and 0 bases at J, with 15 bases between the two ends. CDR3 protein: CASSPIGRGSYEQYF. In DNA form, the CDR3 reads TGTGCCAGCAGCCCGATTGGCAGGGGCTCCTACGAGCAGTACTTC.

At least ten counts were recorded for this clonotype. The CDR3 DNA sequence: TGTGCCAGCAGCTGGGGACTAGCGCCCTACAATGAGCAGTTCTTC. It is translated as CASSWGLAPYNEQFF. The chain has TRBV7-6 and TRBJ2-1, with 10 bases that match TRBD2. V was pared by 4 bases and J by 2 bases, with 2 bases of the junction left unmatched. Per germline, CDR1 SGHVS and CDR2 FNYEAQ. The CDR3 runs to 15 residues.

This clonotype was seen ten or more times. The V gene is TRBV6-6, the J gene TRBJ1-5, with D tentatively TRBD1 (6 bases). This CDR3 has 17 residues. Trimming removed 2 bases at V and 0 bases at J, with 14 bases between. Per germline, CDR1 MNHNY and CDR2 SVGAGI (reference sequence). CDR3 coding DNA: TGTGCCAGCAGTTACCCTCGGGACACCCTTAGCAATCAGCCCCAGCATTTT. Its protein product is CASSYPRDTLSNQPQHF.

This clonotype has at least ten counts. The J gene is TRBJ1-4, the V gene TRBV5-4; D perhaps matches TRBD1 (6 bases). V gave up 1 base and J gave up 10 bases, with 14 bases separating them. The CDR3 contains 14 residues. The germline gives CDR1 SGHNT, CDR2 YYREEE (reference sequence). CDR3 amino acids: CASSLNQGRGKLFF. CDR3 DNA: TGTGCCAGCAGCTTGAATCAGGGGAGAGGAAAACTGTTTTTT.

Ten or more counts support this clonotype. The CDR3 region has the DNA TGTGCCAGCAGCTTGGGGGGACTAGCGGCTCTCACAGATACGCAGTATTTT. As protein: CASSLGGLAALTDTQYF. The V call is TRBV7-6, the J call TRBJ2-3; 11 nucleotides line up with TRBD2. J gave up 2 bases and V 3 bases, and 7 bases lay outside the gene matches. This CDR3 spans 17 amino acids. CDR1 SGHVS and CDR2 FNYEAQ come from the germline V gene.

The J gene is TRBJ1-1, the V gene TRBV10-2; D unclear. Germline-derived CDR1 and CDR2 are WSHSY and SAAADI. V dropped 7 bases and J dropped 6 bases, with 9 bases sitting between them. The CDR3 spans 11 residues. The CDR3 spells CASIDGAEAFF. CDR3 sequence (DNA): TGCGCCAGCATTGACGGCGCTGAAGCTTTCTTT.

In its sample, this clonotype was seen many times. The chain employs TRBV28 and TRBJ1-2; TRBD1 agrees at 11 bases. V trimming: 6 bases; J trimming: 7 bases; junction bases outside the gene matches: 7. The CDR3 is 14 residues long. Germline CDR1 MDHEN, CDR2 SYDVKM. DNA of the CDR3: TGTGCCAGCAGAACACCGGACAGGGGGCCTGGCTACACCTTC. The encoded protein is CASRTPDRGPGYTF.

There are a few counts of this clonotype. The chain has TRBV28 and TRBJ2-7; 8 bases line up with TRBD1. J was trimmed by 7 bases and V by 5 bases; bases with no gene match: 13. The CDR3 length is 15 residues. Germline V gives CDR1 MDHEN, CDR2 SYDVKM. CDR3 sequence reads: CASSLTGQGAREQYF. The CDR3 DNA reads TGTGCCAGCAGTCTTACGGGCCAGGGGGCACGAGAGCAGTACTTC.

This clonotype appeared many times. The chain carries TRBV20-1 and TRBJ2-7, with D perhaps matching TRBD2 (5 bases). The CDR3 is made up of 11 amino acids. Germline CDR1 is DFQATT and CDR2 is SNEGSKA (reference sequence). The V gene lost 3 bases and the J gene lost 3 bases, with 6 bases spanning the gap. CDR3 in amino acids: CSARTNYEQYF. The CDR3 nucleotides are TGCAGTGCTAGGACTAACTACGAGCAGTACTTC.

This clonotype was seen only a few times. This chain connects TRBV19 to TRBJ2-7; D ambiguous. The J call is doubtful: the DNA matches TRBJ2-4 better. Germline V lookup: CDR1 LNHDA, CDR2 SQIVND (reference sequence). CDR3 length: 15 residues. The CDR3 sequence is CASSIDVRAKNIQYF. Written as DNA, the CDR3 is TGTGCCAGTAGTATAGATGTCCGGGCCAAAAACATTCAGTACTTC.

This clonotype was seen a handful of times. The CDR3 bases are TGTGCCAGCAGTAGGACAGGGCGGGGAGGAGAGACCCAGTACTTC. Encoded protein: CASSRTGRGGETQYF. The chain has TRBV28 and TRBJ2-5; 8 bases agree with TRBD1. The CDR3 runs to 15 residues. Germline V CDR1 and CDR2: MDHEN, SYDVKM. The V and J ends lost 5 bases and 4 bases, in that order; junction bases with no gene match: 9.

This clonotype came up many times. The chain joins TRBV5-4 to TRBJ2-5; TRBD2 aligns across 7 bases. V shed 6 bases and J 1 base; nucleotides not matched to a gene: 6. Germline CDR1 and CDR2: SGHNT and YYREEE (reference sequence). The CDR3 length is 14 residues. The CDR3 DNA follows: TGTGCCAGCACCTCCGGCGGGGGCCAAGAGACCCAGTACTTC. Protein product: CASTSGGGQETQYF.